This passage covers 4 T cell receptor beta chains from one sample sequenced in a study of vaccination effects on CD4 cells after COVID-19. The method was immunoSEQ multiplex PCR; TCRdb's version includes in-frame clones alone and lacks a portion of them. The table has fewer than 25,000 clones, around 69% seen once; the top ten hold approximately 15%. Their antigen targets remain unknown. Within the ViraFEST assay, antigen-specific CD4+ T cells underwent expansion with viral peptide pools prior to sequencing. Culture lasted around eleven days before CD4+ T cell isolation. Confirmation by PCR established that the person had SARS-CoV-2 infection between March and December 2020. The sequenced sample was CD4+ T cells from PBMCs cultured with SARS-CoV-2 spike peptides, obtained before COVID-19 vaccination. The receptors were gathered from a human donor who had a prior SARS-CoV-2 infection.

This clone was seen more than once but under ten times. V gene TRBV7-3 combines with J gene TRBJ2-3, with 7 bases that match TRBD2. The CDR3 is 16 residues long. Germline V lookup: CDR1 SGHTA, CDR2 FQGTGA. Germline trimming cut 1 base from V and 2 bases from J; bases unmatched to any gene: 6. The CDR3 nucleotides are TGTGCCAGCAGCTTAAATGGGGGAGGGGCCACAGATACGCAGTATTTT. This encodes CASSLNGGGATDTQYF.

The chain links TRBV7-2 to TRBJ1-1; D gene ambiguous. V lost 5 bases and J 2 bases, leaving 9 bases between the germline ends. The germline gives CDR1 SGHTA, CDR2 FQGNSA. The CDR3 is 13 residues long. In DNA, the CDR3 is TGTGCCAGCAGCCTAACAAGAAACACTGAAGCTTTCTTT. This gives the protein CASSLTRNTEAFF.

The CDR3 spells CASSFWRTDTQYF. CDR3 nucleotide sequence: TGTGCCAGCAGCTTTTGGCGCACAGATACGCAGTATTTT. The chain links TRBV7-2 to TRBJ2-3, with unresolved D. V shed 3 bases and J shed 1 base, with 5 bases lying between them. Per the germline V gene, CDR1 is SGHTA and CDR2 is FQGNSA. The CDR3 is made up of 13 amino acids.

In this sample, this clone turned up a few times. CDR3 coding DNA: TGTGCCAGCTCACCAGAAGGTGGAGGGCATCGGGGCTACACCTTC. Translated, it gives CASSPEGGGHRGYTF. The chain has TRBV18 and TRBJ1-2; D unclear. The CDR3 loop spans 15 amino acids. The germline V gene has CDR1 KGHSH and CDR2 LQKENI. V was clipped by 2 bases and J by 8 bases, with 18 bases between them.